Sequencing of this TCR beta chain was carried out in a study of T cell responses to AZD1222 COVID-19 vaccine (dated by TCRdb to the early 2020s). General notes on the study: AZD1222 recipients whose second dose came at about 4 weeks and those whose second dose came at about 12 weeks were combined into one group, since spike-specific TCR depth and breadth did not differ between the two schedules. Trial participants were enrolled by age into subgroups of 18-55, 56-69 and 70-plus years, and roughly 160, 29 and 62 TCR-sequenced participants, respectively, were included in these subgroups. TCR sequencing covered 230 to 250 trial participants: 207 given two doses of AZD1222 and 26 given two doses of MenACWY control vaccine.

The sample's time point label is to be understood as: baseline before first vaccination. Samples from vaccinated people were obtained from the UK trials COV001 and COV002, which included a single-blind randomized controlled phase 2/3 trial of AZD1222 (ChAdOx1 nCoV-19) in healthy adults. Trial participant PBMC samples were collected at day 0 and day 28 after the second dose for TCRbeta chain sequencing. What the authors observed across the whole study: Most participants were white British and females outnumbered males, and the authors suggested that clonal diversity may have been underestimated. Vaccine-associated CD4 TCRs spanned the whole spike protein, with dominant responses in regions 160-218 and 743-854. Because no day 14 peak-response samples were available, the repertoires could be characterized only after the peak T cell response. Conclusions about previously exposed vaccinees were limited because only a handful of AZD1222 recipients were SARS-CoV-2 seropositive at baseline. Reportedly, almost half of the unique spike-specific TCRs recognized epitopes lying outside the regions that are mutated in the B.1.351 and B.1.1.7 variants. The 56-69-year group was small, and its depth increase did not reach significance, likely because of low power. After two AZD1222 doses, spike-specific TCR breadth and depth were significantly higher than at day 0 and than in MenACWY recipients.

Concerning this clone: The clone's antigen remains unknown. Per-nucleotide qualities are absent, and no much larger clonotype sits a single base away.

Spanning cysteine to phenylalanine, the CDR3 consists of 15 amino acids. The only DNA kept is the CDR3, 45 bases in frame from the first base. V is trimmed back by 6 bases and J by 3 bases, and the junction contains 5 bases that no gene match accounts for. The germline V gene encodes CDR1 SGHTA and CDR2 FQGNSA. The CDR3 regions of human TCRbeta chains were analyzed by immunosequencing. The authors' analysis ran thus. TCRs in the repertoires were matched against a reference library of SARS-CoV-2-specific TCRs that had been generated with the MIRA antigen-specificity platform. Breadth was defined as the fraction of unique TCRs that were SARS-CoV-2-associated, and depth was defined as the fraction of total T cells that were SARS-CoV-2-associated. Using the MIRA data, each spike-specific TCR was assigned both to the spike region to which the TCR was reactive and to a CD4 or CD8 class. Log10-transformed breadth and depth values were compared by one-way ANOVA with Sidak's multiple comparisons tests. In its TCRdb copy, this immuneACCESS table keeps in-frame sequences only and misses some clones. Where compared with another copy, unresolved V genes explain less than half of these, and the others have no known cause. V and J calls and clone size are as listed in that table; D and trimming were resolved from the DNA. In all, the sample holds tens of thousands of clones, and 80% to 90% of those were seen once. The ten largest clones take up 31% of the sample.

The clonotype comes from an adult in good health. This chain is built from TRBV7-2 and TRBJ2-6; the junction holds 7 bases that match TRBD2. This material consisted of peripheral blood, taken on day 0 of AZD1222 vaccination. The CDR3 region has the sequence CASRRTSVGANVLTF. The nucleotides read TGTGCCAGCAGACGAACTAGCGTTGGGGCCAACGTCCTGACTTTC.